This note documents a single T cell receptor beta chain sequence. Its antigen is undetermined. This CDR3 is 14 amino acids long. The germline gives CDR1 LNHDA, CDR2 SQIVND (reference sequence). Trimming cost V 3 bases and J 4 bases, with 12 bases left between them. The sample comes from a study of sequential checkpoint blockade in melanoma. Noted treatment: randomized to nivolumab then ipilimumab (arm A) or the reverse (arm B). Broader study findings: For nivolumab-first patients, baseline tumor clonality was associated with response.

Data came from immunoSEQ multiplex PCR; TCRdb stores just in-frame clones and leaves some out. The sample has roughly 21,000 clones; approximately 30% are singletons. The origin of this receptor is a human donor with melanoma. The rearrangement joins TRBV19 to TRBJ1-1, with D perhaps matching TRBD1 (5 bases). Sequenced here: tumor tissue (inferred from file names), sampled from a patient given nivolumab and ipilimumab in sequence. DNA for the CDR3: TGTGCCAGTAGTATTGGGGGTAGGGGCACTGAAGCTTTCTTT. This codes for CASSIGGRGTEAFF.